One and the same sample provided the 8 T cell receptor beta chains below, sequenced in a study of post-analysis software for immune sequencing data. Study observations and caveats: A few TRBV segments occurring more often in patients than controls included TRBV5-6, TRBV5-1 and TRBV20-1.

Their antigens remain unidentified. Incorporated into the TCR beta cDNA libraries were unique molecular identifiers, which served to reduce PCR and sequencing biases. TCRdb ran MiXCR on the PCR reads and lists one entry per CDR3 protein. The sample includes about 430,000 distinct CDR3 sequences, over 30% of them seen just once. The sequencing sample was made of blood. The receptors originated from a girl aged 2 to 10 with multiple sclerosis.

The rearrangement links TRBV5-5 to TRBJ2-1, with D unclear. Trimming shortened V by 4 bases and J by 3 bases, and 11 bases separated the two germline ends. CDR3 size: 14 residues. The germline gives CDR1 SGHKS, CDR2 YYEKEE (reference sequence). CDR3 DNA: TGTGCCAGCAGCAAGGGTTACGGCTACAATGAGCAGTTCTTC. The encoded protein is CASSKGYGYNEQFF.

The rearrangement uses TRBV5-1 and TRBJ2-7, with 10 bases that match TRBD2. The junction had 2 bases not matched to a gene; V was cut back by 2 bases and J by 3 bases. CDR3 length equals 14 residues. CDR1 and CDR2 from the germline V gene are SGHRS and YFSETQ. The CDR3 is CASSFLAGDYEQYF. DNA for the CDR3: TGCGCCAGCAGCTTCCTAGCGGGAGACTACGAGCAGTACTTC.

At least ten counts were recorded for this clonotype. This chain uses TRBV2 with TRBJ2-3; D possibly uses TRBD1 or TRBD2 (5 bases each). V shed 6 bases and J shed 0 bases, with 16 bases lying between them. The CDR3 covers 16 residues. Germline CDR1 and CDR2: SNHLY and FYNNEI. CDR3 nucleotide sequence: TGTGCCAGCAGCCAGCCCAGGGAGCGGAGCACAGATACGCAGTATTTT. Protein sequence: CASSQPRERSTDTQYF. The full variable domain, its missing parts supplied by reference TRBV2 and TRBJ2-3, is EPEVTQTPSHQVTQMGQEVILRCVPISNHLYFYWYRQILGQKVEFLVSFYNNEISEKSEIFDDQFSVERPDGSNFTLKIRSTKLEDSAMYFCASSQPRERSTDTQYFGPGTRLTVL.

The rearrangement uses TRBV7-2 and TRBJ2-6, with a possible D match to TRBD1 (6 bases). Germline CDR1 is SGHTA and CDR2 is FQGNSA. The CDR3 length is 18 residues. V lost 3 bases to trimming and J lost 0 bases, with 15 bases between them. In nucleotides, the CDR3 is TGTGCCAGCAGCTTGGTGGGACACCAGAGCTCTGGGGCCAACGTCCTGACTTTC. It encodes CASSLVGHQSSGANVLTF.

J is TRBJ1-6 and V is TRBV4-1; the D is unclear. Trimming pared 3 bases from V and 11 bases from J, leaving 14 bases between. CDR1 MGHRA and CDR2 YSYEKL come from the germline V gene. The CDR3 spans 14 residues. The CDR3 DNA reads TGCGCCAGCAGCCAGGCCGTCTACCTAACACCCCTCCACTTT. Translated, it gives CASSQAVYLTPLHF.

This clonotype has a handful of counts. The V and J genes are TRBV10-3 and TRBJ2-5; D is unresolved. CDR3 length equals 13 residues. Trimming stripped 2 bases from V and 2 bases from J, with 6 bases between. Germline V CDR1 and CDR2: ENHRY, SYGVKD. This chain's CDR3 is CAISETVQETQYF. In DNA form, the CDR3 reads TGTGCCATCAGTGAGACAGTTCAAGAGACCCAGTACTTC.

The V and J genes are TRBV25-1 and TRBJ2-3, with unresolved D. Trimming left V 4 bases short and J 7 bases short, with 15 bases between. Germline V gene sequence: CDR1 MGHDK, CDR2 SYGVNS. This CDR3 contains 14 residues. In nucleotides, the CDR3 is TGTGCCAGCAGTGCCTCCTTCCTCCTTTATACGCAGTATTTT. Translating it yields CASSASFLLYTQYF. The full variable domain, completed using reference TRBV25-1 and TRBJ2-3, is EADIYQTPRYLVIGTGKKITLECSQTMGHDKMYWYQQDPGMELHLIHYSYGVNSTEKGDLSSESTVSRIRTEHFPLTLESARPSHTSQYLCASSASFLLYTQYFGPGTRLTVL.

Ten or more counts support this clonotype. The V and J genes are TRBV12-3 or TRBV12-4 and TRBJ2-7; D is possibly TRBD1 or TRBD2 (6 bases each). Trimming took off 5 bases at V and 8 bases at J, with 10 bases between the two ends. This CDR3 has 11 residues. CDR3 DNA sequence: TGTGCCAGCAGTCTAGGGGGGAAGCAGTACTTC. This translates into CASSLGGKQYF.